The T cell receptor beta chain under discussion was sequenced for a study of neoadjuvant anti-PD-1 for oral cavity cancer. Study background: Around day 43, patients without progression received a fourth nivolumab dose before surgery.

Measured with immunoSEQ multiplex PCR; TCRdb has only the in-frame clones, and not every one. The sample has 15,000 to 20,000 clones, approximately 70% seen once. Germline CDR1 reads MNHEY; CDR2 reads SVGAGI. V shed 0 bases, J shed 8 bases, and the junction held 5 bases outside the gene matches. The CDR3 is 16 residues long. This clonotype originated in a person aged 35-80 years with oral cavity squamous cell carcinoma. The chain has TRBV6-5 and TRBJ2-1; 12 bases map to TRBD2. The sequencing here drew on PBMCs, taken before nivolumab (anti-PD-1) treatment. The CDR3 region is CASSYSGLAGLDEQFF. The CDR3 DNA is TGTGCCAGCAGTTACTCTGGACTAGCGGGACTCGATGAGCAGTTCTTC.